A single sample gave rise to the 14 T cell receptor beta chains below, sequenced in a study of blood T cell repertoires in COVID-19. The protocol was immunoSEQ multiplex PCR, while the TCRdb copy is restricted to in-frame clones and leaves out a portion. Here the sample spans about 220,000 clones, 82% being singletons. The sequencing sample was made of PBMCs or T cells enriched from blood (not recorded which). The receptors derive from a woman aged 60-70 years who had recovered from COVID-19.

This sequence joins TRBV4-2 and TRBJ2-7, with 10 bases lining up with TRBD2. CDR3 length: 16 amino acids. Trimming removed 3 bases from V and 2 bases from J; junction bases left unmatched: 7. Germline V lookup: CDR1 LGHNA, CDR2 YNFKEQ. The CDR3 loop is CASSQVAGGLPYEQYF. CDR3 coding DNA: TGTGCCAGCAGCCAGGTAGCGGGGGGCCTCCCCTACGAGCAGTACTTC.

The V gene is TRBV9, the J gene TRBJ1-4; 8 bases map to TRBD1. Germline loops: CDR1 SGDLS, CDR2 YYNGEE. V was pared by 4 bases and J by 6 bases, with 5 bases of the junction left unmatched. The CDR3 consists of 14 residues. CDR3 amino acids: CASSRGQGYEKLFF. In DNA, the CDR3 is TGTGCCAGCAGCCGTGGACAGGGCTATGAAAAACTGTTTTTT. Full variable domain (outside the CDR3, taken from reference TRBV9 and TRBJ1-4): DSGVTQTPKHLITATGQRVTLRCSPRSGDLSVYWYQQSLDQGLQFLIQYYNGEERAKGNILERFSAQQFPDLHSELNLSSLELGDSALYFCASSRGQGYEKLFFGSGTQLSVL.

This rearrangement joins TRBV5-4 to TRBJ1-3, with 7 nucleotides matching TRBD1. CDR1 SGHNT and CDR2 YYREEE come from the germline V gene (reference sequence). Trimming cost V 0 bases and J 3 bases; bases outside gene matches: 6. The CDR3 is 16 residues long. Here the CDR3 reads CASSLAAQGGGNTIYF. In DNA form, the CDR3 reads TGTGCCAGCAGCTTGGCCGCGCAGGGGGGTGGAAACACCATATATTTT.

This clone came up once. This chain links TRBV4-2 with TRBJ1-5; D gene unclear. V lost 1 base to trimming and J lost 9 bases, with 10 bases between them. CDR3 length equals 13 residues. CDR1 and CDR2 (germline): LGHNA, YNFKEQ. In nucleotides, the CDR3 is TGTGCCAGCAGCCAAGGTTACGGTCGGCCCCAGCATTTT. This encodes CASSQGYGRPQHF.

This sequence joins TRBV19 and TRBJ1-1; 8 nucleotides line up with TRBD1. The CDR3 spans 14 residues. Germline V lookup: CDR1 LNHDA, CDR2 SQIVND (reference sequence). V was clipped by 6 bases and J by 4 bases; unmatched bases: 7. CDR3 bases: TGTGCCAGTAGCCGACAGGGGTCGGGCACTGAAGCTTTCTTT. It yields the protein CASSRQGSGTEAFF.

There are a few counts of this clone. The CDR3 region has the DNA TGCGCCAGCAGCTTGGCCGGGGGGCTAGGGACTGAAGCTTTCTTT. Translated: CASSLAGGLGTEAFF. This chain joins TRBV5-1 and TRBJ1-1; D is perhaps TRBD1 (6 bases). The CDR3 spans 15 residues. The ends were cut back, 0 bases at V and 5 bases at J, with 14 bases in the middle. The V gene's germline CDR1 is SGHRS and CDR2 YFSETQ.

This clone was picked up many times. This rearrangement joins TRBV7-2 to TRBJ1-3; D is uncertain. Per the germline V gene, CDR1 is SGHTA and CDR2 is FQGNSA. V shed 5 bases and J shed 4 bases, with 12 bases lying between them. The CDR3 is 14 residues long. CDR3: CASSPRGVGNTIYF. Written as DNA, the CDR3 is TGTGCCAGCAGCCCGCGTGGAGTAGGAAACACCATATATTTT.

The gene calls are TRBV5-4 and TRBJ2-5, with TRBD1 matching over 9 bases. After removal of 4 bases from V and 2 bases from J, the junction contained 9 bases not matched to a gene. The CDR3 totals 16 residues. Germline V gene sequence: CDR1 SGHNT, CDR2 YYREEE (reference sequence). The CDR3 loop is CASSIRDRVEQETQYF. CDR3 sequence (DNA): TGTGCCAGCAGCATACGGGACAGGGTGGAGCAAGAGACCCAGTACTTC. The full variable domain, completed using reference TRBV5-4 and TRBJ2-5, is ETGVTQSPTHLIKTRGQQVTLRCSSQSGHNTVSWYQQALGQGPQFIFQYYREEENGRGNFPPRFSGLQFPNYSSELNVNALELDDSALYLCASSIRDRVEQETQYFGPGTRLLVL.

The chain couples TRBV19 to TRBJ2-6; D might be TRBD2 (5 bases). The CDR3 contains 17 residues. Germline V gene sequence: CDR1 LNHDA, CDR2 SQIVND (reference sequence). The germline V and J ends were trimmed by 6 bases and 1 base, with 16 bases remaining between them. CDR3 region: CASRPGIDSSGANVLTF. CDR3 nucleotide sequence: TGTGCCAGTAGGCCCGGGATAGATAGTTCTGGGGCCAACGTCCTGACTTTC.

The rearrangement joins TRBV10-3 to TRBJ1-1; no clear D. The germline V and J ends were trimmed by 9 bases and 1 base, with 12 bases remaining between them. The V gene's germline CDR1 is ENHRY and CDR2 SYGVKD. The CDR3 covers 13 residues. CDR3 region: CAMGPRENTEAFF. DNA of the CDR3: TGTGCCATGGGTCCGCGGGAGAACACTGAAGCTTTCTTT.

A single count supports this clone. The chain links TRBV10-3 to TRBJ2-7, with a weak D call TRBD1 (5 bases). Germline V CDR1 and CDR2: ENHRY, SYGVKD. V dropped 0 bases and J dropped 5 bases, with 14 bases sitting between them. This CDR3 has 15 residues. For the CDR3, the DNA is TGTGCCATCAGTGAGTCGGTATGGCAGGGCAACGAGCAGTACTTC. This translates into CAISESVWQGNEQYF.

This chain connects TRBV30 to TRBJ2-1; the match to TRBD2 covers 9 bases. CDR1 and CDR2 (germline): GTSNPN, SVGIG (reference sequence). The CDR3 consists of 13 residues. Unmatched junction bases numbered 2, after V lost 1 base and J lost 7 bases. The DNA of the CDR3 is TGTGCCTGGAGTGGCGGGAGGGGGAATGAGCAGTTCTTC. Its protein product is CAWSGGRGNEQFF.

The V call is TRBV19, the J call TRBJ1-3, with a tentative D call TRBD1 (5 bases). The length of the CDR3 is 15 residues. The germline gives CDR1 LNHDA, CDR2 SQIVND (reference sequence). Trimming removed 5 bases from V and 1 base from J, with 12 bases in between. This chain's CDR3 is CASSLGRGSGNTIYF. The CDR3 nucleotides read TGTGCCAGTAGTTTGGGGCGCGGTTCTGGAAACACCATATATTTT.

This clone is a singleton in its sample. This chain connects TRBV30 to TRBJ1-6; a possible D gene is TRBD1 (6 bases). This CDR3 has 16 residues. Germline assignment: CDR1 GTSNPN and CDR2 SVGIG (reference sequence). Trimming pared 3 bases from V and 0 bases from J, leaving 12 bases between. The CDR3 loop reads CAWSDGQSSYNSPLHF. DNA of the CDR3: TGTGCCTGGAGCGATGGACAGAGCTCCTATAATTCACCCCTCCACTTT. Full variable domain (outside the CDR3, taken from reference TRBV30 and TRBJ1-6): SQTIHQWPATLVQPVGSPLSLECTVEGTSNPNLYWYRQAAGRGLQLLFYSVGIGQISSEVPQNLSASRPQDRQFILSSKKLLLSDSGFYLCAWSDGQSSYNSPLHFGNGTRLTVT.